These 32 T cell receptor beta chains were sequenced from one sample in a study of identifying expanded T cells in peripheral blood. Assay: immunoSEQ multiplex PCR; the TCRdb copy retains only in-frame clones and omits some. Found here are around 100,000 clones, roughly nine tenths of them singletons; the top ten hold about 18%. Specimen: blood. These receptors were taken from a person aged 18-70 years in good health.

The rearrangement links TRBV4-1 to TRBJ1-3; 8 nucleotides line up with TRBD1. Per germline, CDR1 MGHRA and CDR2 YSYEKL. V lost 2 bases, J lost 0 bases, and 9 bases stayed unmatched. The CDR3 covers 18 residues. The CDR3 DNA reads TGCGCCAGCAGCCAATTGAGGACAGGGACCGTCTCTGGAAACACCATATATTTT. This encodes CASSQLRTGTVSGNTIYF.

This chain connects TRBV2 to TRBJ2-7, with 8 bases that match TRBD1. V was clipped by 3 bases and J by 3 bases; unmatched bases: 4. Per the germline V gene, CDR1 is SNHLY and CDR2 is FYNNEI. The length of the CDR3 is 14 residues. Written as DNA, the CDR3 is TGTGCCAGCAGTGATGGACAGGGAAACTACGAGCAGTACTTC. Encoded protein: CASSDGQGNYEQYF.

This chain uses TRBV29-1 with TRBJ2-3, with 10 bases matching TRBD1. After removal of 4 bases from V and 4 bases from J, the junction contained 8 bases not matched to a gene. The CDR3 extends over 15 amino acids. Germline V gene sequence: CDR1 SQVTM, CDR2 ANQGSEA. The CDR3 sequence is CSVGFVTGGSDTQYF. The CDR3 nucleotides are TGCAGCGTTGGGTTCGTGACAGGGGGCTCAGATACGCAGTATTTT.

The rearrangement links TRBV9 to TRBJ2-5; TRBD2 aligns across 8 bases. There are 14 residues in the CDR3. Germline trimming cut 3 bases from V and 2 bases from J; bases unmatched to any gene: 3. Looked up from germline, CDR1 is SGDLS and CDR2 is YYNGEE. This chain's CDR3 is CASSESGGQETQYF. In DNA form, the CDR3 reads TGTGCCAGCAGCGAAAGCGGGGGACAAGAGACCCAGTACTTC. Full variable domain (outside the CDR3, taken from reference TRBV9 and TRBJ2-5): DSGVTQTPKHLITATGQRVTLRCSPRSGDLSVYWYQQSLDQGLQFLIQYYNGEERAKGNILERFSAQQFPDLHSELNLSSLELGDSALYFCASSESGGQETQYFGPGTRLLVL.

The CDR3: CASSRGVDGYTF. The CDR3 DNA is TGTGCCAGCAGCCGGGGGGTAGATGGCTACACCTTC. V is TRBV11-2 and J is TRBJ1-2, with a weak D call TRBD1 (5 bases). V lost 5 bases and J lost 6, with 10 bases in between. Germline V lookup: CDR1 SGHAT, CDR2 FQNNGV. The CDR3 has 12 amino acids.

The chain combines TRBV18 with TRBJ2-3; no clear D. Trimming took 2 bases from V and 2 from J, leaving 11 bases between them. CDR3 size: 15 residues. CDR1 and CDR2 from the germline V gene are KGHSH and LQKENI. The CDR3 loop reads CASSPFGLHTDTQYF. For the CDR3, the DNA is TGTGCCAGCTCACCATTCGGTCTACACACAGATACGCAGTATTTT. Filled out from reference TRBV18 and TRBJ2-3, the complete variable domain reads NAGVMQNPRHLVRRRGQEARLRCSPMKGHSHVYWYRQLPEEGLKFMVYLQKENIIDESGMPKERFSAEFPKEGPSILRIQQVVRGDSAAYFCASSPFGLHTDTQYFGPGTRLTVL.

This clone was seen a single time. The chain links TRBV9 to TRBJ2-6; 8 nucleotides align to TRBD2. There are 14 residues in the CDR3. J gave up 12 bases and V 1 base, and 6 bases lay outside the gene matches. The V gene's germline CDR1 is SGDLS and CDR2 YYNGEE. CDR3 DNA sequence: TGTGCCAGCAGCGTAACGGGGGGGCTCTCCGTCCTGACTTTC. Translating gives CASSVTGGLSVLTF.

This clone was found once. The CDR3, as DNA: TGTGCCAGCGGACGGGGGAACTATGGCTACACCTTC. Its translation is CASGRGNYGYTF. The chain uses TRBV5-6 and TRBJ1-2; D may be TRBD1 (5 bases). Trimming removed 7 bases at V and 2 bases at J, with 9 bases between. The CDR3 loop spans 12 amino acids. Germline CDR1 and CDR2: SGHDT and YYEEEE.

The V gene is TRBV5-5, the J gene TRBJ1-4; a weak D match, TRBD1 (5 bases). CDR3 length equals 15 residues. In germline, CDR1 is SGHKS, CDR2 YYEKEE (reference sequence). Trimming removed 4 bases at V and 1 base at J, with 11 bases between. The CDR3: CASSSKGRTNEKLFF. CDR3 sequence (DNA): TGTGCCAGCAGCAGCAAGGGGAGAACTAATGAAAAACTGTTTTTT.

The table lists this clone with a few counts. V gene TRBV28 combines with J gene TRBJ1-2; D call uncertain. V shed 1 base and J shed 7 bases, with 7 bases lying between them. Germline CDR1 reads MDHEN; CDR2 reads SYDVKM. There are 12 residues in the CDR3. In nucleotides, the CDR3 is TGTGCCAGCAGTTTATCCTCGAGTGGCTACACCTTC. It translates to CASSLSSSGYTF.

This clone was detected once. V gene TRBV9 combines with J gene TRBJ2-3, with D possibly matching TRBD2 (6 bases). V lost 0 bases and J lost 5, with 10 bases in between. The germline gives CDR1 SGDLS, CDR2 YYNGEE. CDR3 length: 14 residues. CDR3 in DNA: TGTGCCAGCAGCGTAGAGATGGGGGGAGATACGCAGTATTTT. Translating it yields CASSVEMGGDTQYF.

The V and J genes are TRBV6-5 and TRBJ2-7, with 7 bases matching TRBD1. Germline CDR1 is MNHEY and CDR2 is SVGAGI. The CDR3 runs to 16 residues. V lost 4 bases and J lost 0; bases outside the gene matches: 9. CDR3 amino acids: CASSSQYRGRSYEQYF. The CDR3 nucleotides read TGTGCCAGCAGTTCCCAATACAGGGGACGCTCCTACGAGCAGTACTTC.

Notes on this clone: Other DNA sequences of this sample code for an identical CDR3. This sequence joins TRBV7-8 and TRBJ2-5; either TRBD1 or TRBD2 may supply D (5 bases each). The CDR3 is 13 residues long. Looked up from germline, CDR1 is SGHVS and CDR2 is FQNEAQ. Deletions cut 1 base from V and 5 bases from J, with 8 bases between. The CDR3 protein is CASSLGGWETQYF. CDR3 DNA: TGTGCCAGCAGCTTAGGGGGGTGGGAGACCCAGTACTTC.

This CDR3 is CASSPGHNSNQPQHF. CDR3 in DNA: TGTGCCAGCAGCCCGGGACATAATAGCAATCAGCCCCAGCATTTT. The rearrangement joins TRBV7-2 to TRBJ1-5; D might be TRBD1 (6 bases). This CDR3 has 15 residues. Germline loops: CDR1 SGHTA, CDR2 FQGNSA. Deletions cut 5 bases from V and 0 bases from J, with 11 bases between.

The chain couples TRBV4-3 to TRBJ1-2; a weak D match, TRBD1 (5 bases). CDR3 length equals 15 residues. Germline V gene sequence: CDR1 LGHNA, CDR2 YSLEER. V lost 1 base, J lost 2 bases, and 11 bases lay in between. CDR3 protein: CASSQVRGVNYGYTF. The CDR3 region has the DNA TGCGCCAGCAGCCAAGTCCGGGGGGTGAACTATGGCTACACCTTC.

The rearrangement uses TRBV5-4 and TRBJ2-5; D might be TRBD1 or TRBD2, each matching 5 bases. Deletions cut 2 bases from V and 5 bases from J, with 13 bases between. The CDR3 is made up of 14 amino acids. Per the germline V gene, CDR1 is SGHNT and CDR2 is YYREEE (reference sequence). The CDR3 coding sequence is TGTGCCAGCAGCTTTGGGGGACCGCTGGAGACCCAGTACTTC. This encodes CASSFGGPLETQYF.

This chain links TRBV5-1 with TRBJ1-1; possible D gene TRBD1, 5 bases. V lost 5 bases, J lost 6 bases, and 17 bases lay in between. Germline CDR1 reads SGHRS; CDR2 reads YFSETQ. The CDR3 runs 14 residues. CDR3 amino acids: CASSGEGSSAEAFF. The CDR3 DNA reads TGCGCCAGCAGTGGGGAGGGGTCGAGCGCTGAAGCTTTCTTT.

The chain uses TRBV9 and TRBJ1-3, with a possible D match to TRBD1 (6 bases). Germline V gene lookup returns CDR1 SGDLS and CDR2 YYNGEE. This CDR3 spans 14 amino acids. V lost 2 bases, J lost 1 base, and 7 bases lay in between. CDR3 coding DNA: TGTGCCAGCAGCGTTCAGGGGTCTGGAAACACCATATATTTT. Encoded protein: CASSVQGSGNTIYF.

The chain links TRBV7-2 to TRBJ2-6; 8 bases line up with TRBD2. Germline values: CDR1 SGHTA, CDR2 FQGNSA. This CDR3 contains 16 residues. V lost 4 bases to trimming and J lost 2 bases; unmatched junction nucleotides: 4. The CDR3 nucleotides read TGTGCCAGCAGCTCCGGACTAGCTGCTGGGGCCAACGTCCTGACTTTC. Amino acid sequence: CASSSGLAAGANVLTF.

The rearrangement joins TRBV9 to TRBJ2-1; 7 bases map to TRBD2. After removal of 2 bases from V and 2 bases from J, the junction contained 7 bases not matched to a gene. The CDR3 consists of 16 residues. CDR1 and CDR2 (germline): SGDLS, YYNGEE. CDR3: CASSVREAGTYNEQFF. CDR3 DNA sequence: TGTGCCAGCAGCGTTCGGGAAGCGGGGACCTACAATGAGCAGTTCTTC. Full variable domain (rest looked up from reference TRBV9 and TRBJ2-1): DSGVTQTPKHLITATGQRVTLRCSPRSGDLSVYWYQQSLDQGLQFLIQYYNGEERAKGNILERFSAQQFPDLHSELNLSSLELGDSALYFCASSVREAGTYNEQFFGPGTRLTVL.

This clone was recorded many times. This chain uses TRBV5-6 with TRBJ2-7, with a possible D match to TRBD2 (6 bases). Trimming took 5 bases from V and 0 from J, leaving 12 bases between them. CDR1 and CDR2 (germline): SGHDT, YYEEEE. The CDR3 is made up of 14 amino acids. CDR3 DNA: TGTGCCAGCAGTTCGGGGGACTCCTCCTACGAGCAGTACTTC. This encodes CASSSGDSSYEQYF. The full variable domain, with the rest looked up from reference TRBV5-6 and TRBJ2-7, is DAGVTQSPTHLIKTRGQQVTLRCSPKSGHDTVSWYQQALGQGPQFIFQYYEEEERQRGNFPDRFSGHQFPNYSSELNVNALLLGDSALYLCASSSGDSSYEQYFGPGTRLTVT.

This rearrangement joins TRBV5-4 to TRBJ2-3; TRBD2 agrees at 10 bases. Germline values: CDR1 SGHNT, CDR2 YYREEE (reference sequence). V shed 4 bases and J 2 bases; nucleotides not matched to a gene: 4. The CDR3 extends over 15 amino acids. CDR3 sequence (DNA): TGTGCCAGCAGCCGAAGCGGGGGGGTCACAGATACGCAGTATTTT. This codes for CASSRSGGVTDTQYF.

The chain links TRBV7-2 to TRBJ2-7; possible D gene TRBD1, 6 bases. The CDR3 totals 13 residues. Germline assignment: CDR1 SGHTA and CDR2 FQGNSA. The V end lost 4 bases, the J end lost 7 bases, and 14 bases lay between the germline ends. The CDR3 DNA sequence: TGTGCCAGCAGCTCATGGACAGCGAGAGAGCAGTACTTC. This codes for CASSSWTAREQYF. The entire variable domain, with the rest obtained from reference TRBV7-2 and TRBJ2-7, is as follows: GAGVSQSPSNKVTEKGKDVELRCDPISGHTALYWYRQSLGQGLEFLIYFQGNSAPDKSGLPSDRFSAERTGGSVSTLTIQRTQQEDSAVYLCASSSWTAREQYFGPGTRLTVT.

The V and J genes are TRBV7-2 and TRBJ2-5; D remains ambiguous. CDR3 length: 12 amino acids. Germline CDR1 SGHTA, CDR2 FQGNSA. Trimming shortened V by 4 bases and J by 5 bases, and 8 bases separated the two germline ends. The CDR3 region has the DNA TGTGCCAGCAGCTCCCCCTGGGAGACCCAGTACTTC. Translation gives CASSSPWETQYF.

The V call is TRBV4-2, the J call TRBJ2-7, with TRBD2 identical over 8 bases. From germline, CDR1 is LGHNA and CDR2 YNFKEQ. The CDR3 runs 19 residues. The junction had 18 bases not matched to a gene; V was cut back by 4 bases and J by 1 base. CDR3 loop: CASSLGAGTSGGPSYEQYF. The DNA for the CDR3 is TGTGCCAGCAGCCTAGGGGCTGGGACGAGCGGGGGCCCTTCCTACGAGCAGTACTTC.

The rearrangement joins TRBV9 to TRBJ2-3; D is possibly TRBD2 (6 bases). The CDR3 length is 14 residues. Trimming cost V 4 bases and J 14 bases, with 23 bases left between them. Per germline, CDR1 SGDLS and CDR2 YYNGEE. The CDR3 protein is CASSPEDYAIRGYF. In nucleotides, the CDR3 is TGTGCCAGCAGCCCTGAGGACTACGCAATACGTGGGTATTTT.

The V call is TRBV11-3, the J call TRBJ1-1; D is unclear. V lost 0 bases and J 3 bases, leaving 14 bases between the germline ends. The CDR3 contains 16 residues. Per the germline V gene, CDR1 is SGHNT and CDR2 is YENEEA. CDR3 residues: CASSLEADKGYTEAFF. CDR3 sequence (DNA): TGTGCCAGCAGCTTAGAGGCCGACAAGGGCTACACTGAAGCTTTCTTT.

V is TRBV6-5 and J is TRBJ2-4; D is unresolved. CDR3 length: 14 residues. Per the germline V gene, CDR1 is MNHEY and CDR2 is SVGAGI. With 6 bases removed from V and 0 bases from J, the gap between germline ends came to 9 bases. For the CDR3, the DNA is TGTGCCAGCAGATCGACGCTAGCCAAAAACATTCAGTACTTC. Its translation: CASRSTLAKNIQYF.

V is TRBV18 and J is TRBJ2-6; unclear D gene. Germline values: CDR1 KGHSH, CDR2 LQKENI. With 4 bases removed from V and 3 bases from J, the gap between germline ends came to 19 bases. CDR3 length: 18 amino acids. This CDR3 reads CASSRVAGLVGGANVLTF. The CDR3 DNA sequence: TGTGCCAGCTCACGGGTCGCAGGTCTCGTTGGTGGGGCCAACGTCCTGACTTTC.

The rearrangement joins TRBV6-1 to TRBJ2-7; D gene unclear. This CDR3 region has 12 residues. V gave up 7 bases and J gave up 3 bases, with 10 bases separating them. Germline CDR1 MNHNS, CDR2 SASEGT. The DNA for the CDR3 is TGTGCCAGCACTGGATTCCTCTACGAGCAGTACTTC. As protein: CASTGFLYEQYF.

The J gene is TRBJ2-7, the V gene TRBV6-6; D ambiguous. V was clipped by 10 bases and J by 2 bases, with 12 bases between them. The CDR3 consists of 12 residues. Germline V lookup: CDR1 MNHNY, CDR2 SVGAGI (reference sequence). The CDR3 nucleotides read TGTGCCACCTGGGCAGGACCCTACGAGCAGTACTTC. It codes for CATWAGPYEQYF.

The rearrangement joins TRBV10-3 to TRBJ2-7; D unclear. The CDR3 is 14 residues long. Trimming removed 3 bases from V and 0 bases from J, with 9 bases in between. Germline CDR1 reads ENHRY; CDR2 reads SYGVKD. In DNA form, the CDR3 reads TGTGCCATCAGTGACGGGCGGAGCTCCTACGAGCAGTACTTC. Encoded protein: CAISDGRSSYEQYF.